Each of the 25 T cell receptor beta chains below was sequenced from the same sample in a study of T cell responses to AZD1222 COVID-19 vaccine. The repertoire was sequenced with immunoSEQ multiplex PCR; TCRdb's copy has only in-frame clones and lacks some. The repertoire holds approximately 170,000 clones, with 87% as singletons. The specimen was peripheral blood, collected 28 days after the second AZD1222 dose. Receptors were obtained from an adult who received the AZD1222 COVID-19 vaccine.

This sequence joins TRBV19 and TRBJ2-1; 11 nucleotides align to TRBD2. The V and J ends lost 4 bases and 3 bases, in that order; junction bases with no gene match: 2. Germline values: CDR1 LNHDA, CDR2 SQIVND (reference sequence). CDR3 length equals 15 residues. CDR3 residues: CASSTGLADYNEQFF. DNA for the CDR3: TGTGCCAGTAGTACGGGACTAGCGGACTACAATGAGCAGTTCTTC. The complete variable domain, with remaining parts taken from reference TRBV19 and TRBJ2-1, reads DGGITQSPKYLFRKEGQNVTLSCEQNLNHDAMYWYRQDPGQGLRLIYYSQIVNDFQKGDIAEGYSVSREKKESFPLTVTSAQKNPTAFYLCASSTGLADYNEQFFGPGTRLTVL.

The chain is built from TRBV6-5 and TRBJ1-3, with 10 positions matching TRBD1. Losses at the gene ends were 4 bases for V and 8 bases for J; bases not matched to a gene: 11. CDR1 MNHEY and CDR2 SVGAGI come from the germline V gene. CDR3 size: 16 residues. CDR3 sequence: CASSWAGTGVEDTIYF. CDR3 in DNA: TGTGCCAGCAGTTGGGCCGGGACAGGGGTTGAGGACACCATATATTTT.

This chain uses TRBV7-9 with TRBJ1-1; tentative D call: TRBD1 (5 bases). V was pared by 3 bases and J by 3 bases, with 8 bases between. CDR1 and CDR2 from the germline V gene are SEHNR and FQNEAQ (reference sequence). CDR3 length: 13 residues. The chain's CDR3 is CASSFGGDTEAFF. CDR3 DNA sequence: TGTGCCAGCAGCTTCGGGGGGGACACTGAAGCTTTCTTT.

The genes are TRBV6-2 or TRBV6-3 and TRBJ2-7; D is undetermined. V was cut by 0 bases and J by 1 base, with 4 bases left in between. CDR3 length: 13 amino acids. Germline V gene lookup returns CDR1 MNHEY and CDR2 SVGEGT. CDR3: CASSYSPSYEQYF. In DNA form, the CDR3 reads TGTGCCAGCAGTTACTCTCCATCCTACGAGCAGTACTTC.

The chain is built from TRBV3-1 (or the pseudogene TRBV3-2) and TRBJ1-5; perhaps TRBD1 as D (6 bases). The CDR3 spans 12 residues. Trimming removed 0 bases from V and 15 bases from J, with 12 bases in between. Germline-derived CDR1 and CDR2 are LGHDT and YNNKEL (reference sequence). CDR3 residues: CASSQEGGARHF. The CDR3 DNA follows: TGTGCCAGCAGCCAAGAAGGGGGTGCTCGGCATTTT.

The chain couples TRBV18 to TRBJ1-2; D is ambiguous. This CDR3 is 14 amino acids long. V lost 2 bases and J 2 bases, leaving 9 bases between the germline ends. The germline gives CDR1 KGHSH, CDR2 LQKENI. CDR3 nucleotides: TGTGCCAGCTCACCAGGGTTGTCAAACTATGGCTACACCTTC. Amino acid sequence: CASSPGLSNYGYTF.

The V call is TRBV18, the J call TRBJ1-4; 9 bases align to TRBD1. The J segment lost 5 bases and the V segment lost 3 bases, leaving 4 bases of the junction unmatched. The CDR3 length is 15 residues. CDR1 is KGHSH and CDR2 is LQKENI in the germline V gene. The CDR3 loop reads CASSPGDRGNEKLFF. The CDR3 coding sequence is TGTGCCAGCTCACCCGGAGACAGGGGGAATGAAAAACTGTTTTTT.

Comments on this clone: Sequence at one end of the junction differs from germline and may be a read error. The chain recombines TRBV5-1 with TRBJ2-5; TRBD2 might be the D (6 bases). Germline V gene data show CDR1 as SGHRS and CDR2 as YFSETQ. The CDR3 is 15 residues long. The CDR3 nucleotides are TGCGCCAGCAGCTGGGACTGGCGGGGTGCTCCGGGGGAGGACTTC. This sequence encodes CASSWDWRGAPGEDF.

The chain recombines TRBV19 with TRBJ1-5; D is undetermined. The CDR3 is 15 amino acids. Germline V gives CDR1 LNHDA, CDR2 SQIVND (reference sequence). The V and J ends lost 1 base and 2 bases respectively, with 9 bases between them. The DNA of the CDR3 is TGTGCCAGTAGTATAGTAAGAGGAGGCAATCAGCCCCAGCATTTT. Protein product: CASSIVRGGNQPQHF.

The rearrangement uses TRBV4-2 and TRBJ1-1; D is unclear. V lost 2 bases, J lost 8 bases, and 15 bases lay in between. The CDR3 has 14 amino acids. From germline, CDR1 is LGHNA and CDR2 YNFKEQ. The CDR3 DNA follows: TGTGCCAGCAGCCAATGGTCCCTTACGACCGAAGCTTTCTTT. It translates to CASSQWSLTTEAFF.

V is TRBV4-2 and J is TRBJ2-3; D remains ambiguous. CDR3 length: 13 residues. With 4 bases removed from V and 4 bases from J, the gap between germline ends came to 9 bases. Germline lookup yields CDR1 LGHNA and CDR2 YNFKEQ. The CDR3 nucleotides are TGTGCCAGCAGCCTCGGTAGGTCAGATACGCAGTATTTT. Translation: CASSLGRSDTQYF.

The genes are TRBV28 and TRBJ1-1; D gene uncertain. The germline V and J ends were trimmed by 5 bases and 0 bases, with 16 bases remaining between them. This CDR3 spans 16 amino acids. Germline CDR1 reads MDHEN; CDR2 reads SYDVKM. Here the CDR3 reads CASSPPWASMNTEAFF. The DNA of the CDR3 is TGTGCCAGCAGTCCCCCGTGGGCTTCGATGAACACTGAAGCTTTCTTT. The full variable domain, with the rest looked up from reference TRBV28 and TRBJ1-1, is DVKVTQSSRYLVKRTGEKVFLECVQDMDHENMFWYRQDPGLGLRLIYFSYDVKMKEKGDIPEGYSVSREKKERFSLILESASTNQTSMYLCASSPPWASMNTEAFFGQGTRLTVV.

In nucleotides, the CDR3 is TGTGCCAGCAGTCTAGCGGGGACCACCGGGGAGCTGTTTTTT. Amino acids: CASSLAGTTGELFF. The rearrangement links TRBV25-1 to TRBJ2-2; 9 bases agree with TRBD2. V shed 5 bases and J 4 bases; nucleotides not matched to a gene: 2. This CDR3 contains 14 residues. Per germline, CDR1 MGHDK and CDR2 SYGVNS.

This sequence joins TRBV11-2 and TRBJ2-5; 7 bases align to TRBD1. The CDR3 is 14 residues long. The ends lost 8 bases at V and 5 bases at J; junction bases unmatched: 11. Germline CDR1 and CDR2: SGHAT and FQNNGV. The CDR3 sequence: CASERTGRRETQYF. The CDR3 DNA is TGTGCCAGCGAGCGGACAGGCCGACGGGAGACCCAGTACTTC.

The rearrangement joins TRBV4-3 to TRBJ1-1; D gene unclear. The length of the CDR3 is 13 residues. The germline CDR1 and CDR2 sequences are LGHNA and YSLEER. Trimming stripped 4 bases from V and 1 base from J, with 7 bases between. The CDR3 protein is CASSPTGNTEAFF. The CDR3 bases are TGCGCCAGCAGCCCTACGGGGAACACTGAAGCTTTCTTT.

CDR3 DNA sequence: TGCGCCAGCAGCCAAGGGGGAAGCCCAGTCTCTGGAAACACCATATATTTT. Protein: CASSQGGSPVSGNTIYF. The chain is built from TRBV4-3 and TRBJ1-3; D remains unclear. Trimming removed 1 base from V and 0 bases from J, with 13 bases in between. Germline V lookup: CDR1 LGHNA, CDR2 YSLEER. The length of the CDR3 is 17 residues.

The J gene is TRBJ1-4, the V gene TRBV18; weak D call: TRBD1 (6 bases). Germline V gives CDR1 KGHSH, CDR2 LQKENI. Trimming left V 3 bases short and J 10 bases short, with 15 bases between. The CDR3 spans 14 residues. The DNA for the CDR3 is TGTGCCAGCTCACCGTCGACAGAAGGGGGAAAACTGTTTTTT. It encodes CASSPSTEGGKLFF.

This clone was observed a few times. The chain couples TRBV27 to TRBJ2-3; D not resolved. In germline, CDR1 is MNHEY, CDR2 SMNVEV (reference sequence). Deletions cut 3 bases from V and 4 bases from J, with 11 bases between. The CDR3 is 14 residues long. This CDR3 reads CASSFQMASDTQYF. CDR3 DNA sequence: TGTGCCAGCAGTTTCCAGATGGCTTCAGATACGCAGTATTTT.

Notes on this clone: Different DNA sequences within this sample yield the same CDR3. The chain is built from TRBV12-3 or TRBV12-4 and TRBJ1-1, with no clear D. Trimming took off 3 bases at V and 1 base at J, with 3 bases between the two ends. CDR3 size: 12 residues. Written as DNA, the CDR3 is TGTGCCAGCAGTTTGAGGAACACTGAAGCTTTCTTT. It codes for CASSLRNTEAFF.

The chain joins TRBV6-5 to TRBJ1-2; D may be TRBD1 (6 bases). Trimming removed 2 bases from V and 7 bases from J, with 14 bases in between. Looked up from germline, CDR1 is MNHEY and CDR2 is SVGAGI. The CDR3 is 14 amino acids. CDR3 DNA: TGTGCCAGCAGTTACACGATGGGAGGGGGTGGCTACACCTTC. It codes for CASSYTMGGGGYTF.

The chain couples TRBV2 to TRBJ2-1; tentative D call: TRBD2 (7 bases). This CDR3 comprises 16 residues. V was pared by 8 bases and J by 1 base, with 18 bases between. Germline V gives CDR1 SNHLY, CDR2 FYNNEI. The chain's CDR3 is CASGRDEGVSYNEQFF. Here the CDR3 DNA reads TGTGCCAGCGGGAGGGACGAGGGGGTGTCCTACAATGAGCAGTTCTTC.

The genes are TRBV12-3 or TRBV12-4 and TRBJ1-2, with 8 bases that match TRBD1. V shed 6 bases and J 2 bases; nucleotides not matched to a gene: 2. The CDR3 is made up of 13 amino acids. CDR3 sequence reads: CASSRGRNYGYTF. The CDR3 DNA reads as TGTGCCAGCAGCAGGGGGCGGAACTATGGCTACACCTTC.

The chain couples TRBV3-1 (or the pseudogene TRBV3-2) to TRBJ1-2; unclear D gene. With 8 bases removed from V and 5 bases from J, the gap between germline ends came to 15 bases. The CDR3 is made up of 13 amino acids. Per germline, CDR1 LGHDT and CDR2 YNNKEL (reference sequence). CDR3 sequence (DNA): TGTGCCAGCGCTAGGACGGATTTGTATGGCTACACCTTC. Translating it yields CASARTDLYGYTF.

The V and J genes are TRBV29-1 and TRBJ1-2; D gene ambiguous. V dropped 0 bases and J dropped 8 bases, with 13 bases sitting between them. This CDR3 has 13 amino acids. Germline lookup yields CDR1 SQVTM and CDR2 ANQGSEA. CDR3 sequence (DNA): TGCAGCGTTGAAGAGGCTTCATGGCAGGGCTACACCTTC. Translated, it gives CSVEEASWQGYTF.

The CDR3 loop reads CASSRRLAGGLSTGELFF. In nucleotides, the CDR3 is TGTGCCAGCAGCCGTCGACTAGCGGGGGGACTCAGTACCGGGGAGCTGTTTTTT. V is TRBV4-2 and J is TRBJ2-2; 13 bases fit TRBD2. The V gene end was trimmed by 4 bases and the J gene end by 5 bases; junction bases not matched to a gene: 10. The CDR3 totals 18 residues. The germline CDR1 and CDR2 sequences are LGHNA and YNFKEQ.